Below, 12 T cell receptor beta chains from the same sample are listed, as sequenced in a study of vaccination and CD4 T cells after COVID-19. Time point denoted: late sampling 161 to 241 days after vaccination in a few convalescent patients. Regarding treatment: roughly 11-day PBMC culture with coronavirus spike peptide pools or control peptides (ViraFEST assay). Sequencing of DNA taken from cultured CD4+ T cells relied on the Oncomine TCR Beta short-read assay. TCRdb re-derived calls from the PCR reads in MiXCR, one entry per CDR3 protein. The top ten clones hold about 7.1% of a sample with some 23,000 distinct CDR3 sequences, approximately 28% of them seen once. No antigen is known for these receptors. This specimen consisted of CD4+ T cells from blood, cultured in vitro, obtained about 7 months after SARS-CoV-2 vaccination. These receptors all come from a human donor who had recovered from COVID-19.

The chain recombines TRBV28 with TRBJ2-5, with 14 positions matching TRBD2. In germline, CDR1 is MDHEN, CDR2 SYDVKM. This CDR3 contains 17 residues. The junction had 11 bases not matched to a gene; V was cut back by 6 bases and J by 5 bases. CDR3 loop: CASSPGLAGGPWETQYF. DNA of the CDR3: TGTGCCAGCAGCCCAGGACTAGCGGGAGGTCCTTGGGAGACCCAGTACTTC.

The chain has TRBV15 and TRBJ2-5, with 13 bases matching TRBD2. Germline V gene data show CDR1 as LNHNV and CDR2 as YYDKDF (reference sequence). This CDR3 is built from 16 residues. V shed 5 bases and J 5 bases; nucleotides not matched to a gene: 8. The DNA for the CDR3 is TGTGCCACCAGCGCCAGACTAGCGGGAGGCGGGGAGACCCAGTACTTC. This codes for CATSARLAGGGETQYF.

This chain uses TRBV2 with TRBJ2-7; the match to TRBD1 covers 7 bases. V dropped 6 bases and J dropped 3; count of bases not matched to a gene: 2. The CDR3 runs 12 residues. Germline assignment: CDR1 SNHLY and CDR2 FYNNEI. In nucleotides, the CDR3 is TGTGCCAGCAGGAGACAGGGCTACGAGCAGTACTTC. As protein: CASRRQGYEQYF.

The gene calls are TRBV11-1 and TRBJ1-1, with TRBD1 matching 7 bases. This CDR3 is built from 15 residues. Germline V lookup: CDR1 SGHAT, CDR2 FQDESV (reference sequence). V shed 5 bases and J 2 bases; nucleotides not matched to a gene: 8. In nucleotides, the CDR3 is TGTGCCAGCAGCCCTCTGACAGGGCTTAACACTGAAGCTTTCTTT. Translating gives CASSPLTGLNTEAFF.

There are a few counts of this clonotype. This chain links TRBV7-9 with TRBJ1-2, with a weak D call TRBD1 (6 bases). The germline V and J ends were trimmed by 2 bases and 9 bases, with 19 bases remaining between them. The germline V gene has CDR1 SEHNR and CDR2 FQNEAQ (reference sequence). The CDR3 spans 15 residues. The DNA of the CDR3 is TGTGCCAGCAGCTTAATAGGAGACAGGTCGTCGCGCTACACCTTC. Protein sequence: CASSLIGDRSSRYTF.

V and J are TRBV28 and TRBJ2-1; 14 bases are shared with TRBD2. This CDR3 contains 14 residues. V dropped 6 bases and J dropped 9; count of bases not matched to a gene: 4. Germline CDR1 MDHEN, CDR2 SYDVKM. CDR3 sequence reads: CASRGTSGSREQFF. CDR3 DNA: TGTGCCAGCAGAGGGACTAGCGGGAGTCGTGAGCAGTTCTTC.

The chain couples TRBV4-1 to TRBJ2-1; unclear D gene. CDR3 size: 13 residues. Germline loops: CDR1 MGHRA, CDR2 YSYEKL. With 0 bases removed from V and 12 bases from J, the gap between germline ends came to 12 bases. CDR3 nucleotides: TGCGCCAGCAGCCAAGAGTTAGGTTTTGGGCAGTTCTTC. Translation: CASSQELGFGQFF.

This clonotype was observed a few times. The CDR3 region is CASRDRVYEQYF. The CDR3, as DNA: TGTGCCAGCCGGGACAGGGTGTACGAGCAGTACTTC. V is TRBV6-2 or TRBV6-3 and J is TRBJ2-7, with TRBD1 matching 9 bases. The junction had 3 bases not matched to a gene; V was cut back by 8 bases and J by 4 bases. Germline V CDR1 and CDR2: MNHEY, SVGEGT. This CDR3 comprises 12 residues.

The chain recombines TRBV7-9 with TRBJ2-1; 12 bases fit TRBD2. Germline CDR1 and CDR2: SEHNR and FQNEAQ (reference sequence). J gave up 8 bases and V 7 bases, and 12 bases lay outside the gene matches. This CDR3 contains 16 residues. The CDR3, as DNA: TGTGCCAGCACCCCGGGGGCTAGCGGGAGGGCCGATGAGCAGTTCTTC. This sequence encodes CASTPGASGRADEQFF.

The genes are TRBV20-1 and TRBJ2-7; D may be TRBD2 (5 bases). V lost 4 bases to trimming and J lost 0 bases, with 10 bases between them. This CDR3 has 13 residues. Looked up from germline, CDR1 is DFQATT and CDR2 is SNEGSKA (reference sequence). The CDR3 region has the DNA TGCAGTGCTATTGGTGGGAGCTCCTACGAGCAGTACTTC. It encodes CSAIGGSSYEQYF.

This chain uses TRBV2 with TRBJ2-7, with TRBD2 as a possible D gene (5 bases). V was cut by 3 bases and J by 0 bases, with 9 bases left in between. This CDR3 region has 14 residues. The germline V gene encodes CDR1 SNHLY and CDR2 FYNNEI. The CDR3 region has the DNA TGTGCCAGCAGTGAGAGGGCTAGCTCCTACGAGCAGTACTTC. Its protein is CASSERASSYEQYF.

This clonotype was counted only a few times. This rearrangement joins TRBV20-1 to TRBJ2-7; a possible D gene is TRBD1 (6 bases). Germline-derived CDR1 and CDR2 are DFQATT and SNEGSKA (reference sequence). The V end lost 0 bases, the J end lost 0 bases, and 15 bases lay between the germline ends. CDR3 length: 16 amino acids. For the CDR3, the DNA is TGCAGTGCTAGAGATATGGACAGCTGGGCCTCCTACGAGCAGTACTTC. Its protein product is CSARDMDSWASYEQYF.